The source of this TCR beta chain is a study of T cell responses to AZD1222 COVID-19 vaccine. Overall study: Pooling covered second doses at about 4 or about 12 weeks.

General study results and limits: No day 14 peak samples; only post-peak repertoires were characterized. Epitopes outside B.1.351 and B.1.1.7 mutated regions reportedly drew nearly half of spike TCRs. Clonal diversity was possibly underestimated; the donors were predominantly white British and more often female.

In regard to this clone: Antigen unknown.

V shed 0 bases and J 4 bases; nucleotides not matched to a gene: 7. CDR1 LNHNV and CDR2 YYDKDF come from the germline V gene (reference sequence). This CDR3 has 16 amino acids. Sequencing used immunoSEQ multiplex PCR; TCRdb keeps in-frame clones, though not all of them. The table includes roughly 100,000 clones, 75% to 90% detected once. The gene calls are TRBV15 and TRBJ1-2; 8 bases align to TRBD1. This receptor was taken from an adult in good health. The specimen was peripheral blood, collected on day 0 of AZD1222 vaccination. As DNA, the CDR3 is TGTGCCACCAGCAGAGATCTGTGGGGACAGGCCTATGGCTACACCTTC. It specifies CATSRDLWGQAYGYTF.